This T cell receptor (beta chain) comes out of a study of blood T cell repertoires in COVID-19. On the study more broadly: Acute-phase and convalescent COVID-19 samples originated in the United States, Italy and Spain. T cells, B-cell-depleted T cells, or PBMCs supplied cDNA or gDNA.

Authors' analysis steps: Estimates of nucleated cell counts were drawn from the amplification of reference gene primers. Sequencing used immunoSEQ multiplex PCR; TCRdb keeps in-frame clones, though not all of them. V and J calls and clone size follow that table, whereas D and trimming were derived from the DNA. The table has some 200,000 clones, around 80% seen once. This sequence was found in a woman aged 70-85 years with acute or convalescent COVID-19. Sequencing was carried out using peripheral blood.

CDR3: CASQRARGNTGELFF. CDR3 nucleotides: TGTGCCAGTCAACGGGCGCGGGGGAACACCGGGGAGCTGTTTTTT. This chain uses TRBV19 with TRBJ2-2; D might be TRBD2 (6 bases). Looked up from germline, CDR1 is LNHDA and CDR2 is SQIVND (reference sequence). The CDR3 is 15 residues long. With 8 bases removed from V and 1 base from J, the gap between germline ends came to 14 bases.